The 20 T cell receptor beta chains listed next were all sequenced from one sample in a study of long-term antiretroviral therapy in people with HIV. Survey level was the resolution at which the v3.0 immunoSEQ assay ran. This table comes from immunoSEQ multiplex PCR, and its TCRdb copy is limited to in-frame clones, with some not included. The sample shows around 6,500 clones, roughly 67% of them seen only once. This material consisted of unsorted PBMCs, taken 0.2 years after starting antiretroviral therapy. The receptors originated from a man aged 35 to 55 with HIV.

The rearrangement joins TRBV10-3 to TRBJ2-1; D is unclear. Germline CDR1 is ENHRY and CDR2 is SYGVKD. The germline V and J ends were trimmed by 10 bases and 4 bases, with 14 bases remaining between them. The CDR3 loop spans 13 amino acids. CDR3 sequence reads: CASKKHCYNEQFF. The DNA for the CDR3 is TGTGCCAGCAAGAAACACTGTTACAATGAGCAGTTCTTC.

The rearrangement joins TRBV6-5 to TRBJ1-2, with a possible D match to TRBD1 (5 bases). This CDR3 spans 16 amino acids. Trimming removed 0 bases at V and 2 bases at J, with 13 bases between. From germline, CDR1 is MNHEY and CDR2 SVGAGI. The CDR3 bases are TGTGCCAGCAGTTACTCTAGTATCTGGGGCAACTATGGCTACACCTTC. Amino acid sequence: CASSYSSIWGNYGYTF.

This clone was detected a few times. The chain has TRBV7-2 and TRBJ2-7; possibly TRBD2 for D (6 bases). The V end lost 1 base, the J end lost 2 bases, and 12 bases lay between the germline ends. Germline V gene lookup returns CDR1 SGHTA and CDR2 FQGNSA. The CDR3 loop spans 15 amino acids. Here the CDR3 reads CASSLGGSGTYEQYF. CDR3 coding DNA: TGTGCCAGCAGCTTAGGCGGTAGCGGCACCTACGAGCAGTACTTC.

The V gene is TRBV30, the J gene TRBJ2-1; D uncertain. Germline assignment: CDR1 GTSNPN and CDR2 SVGIG (reference sequence). The CDR3 is 13 amino acids. Trimming pared 2 bases from V and 2 bases from J, leaving 7 bases between. The DNA for the CDR3 is TGTGCCTGGAGTATAGGACCCTACAATGAGCAGTTCTTC. It is translated as CAWSIGPYNEQFF.

This clone came up a few times. The chain employs TRBV27 and TRBJ2-7; maybe TRBD2 (5 bases). CDR1 is MNHEY, CDR2 SMNVEV, per germline (reference sequence). V shed 3 bases and J shed 2 bases, with 8 bases lying between them. The length of the CDR3 is 13 residues. The CDR3 sequence is CASSLARAYEQYF. The CDR3 DNA follows: TGTGCCAGCAGTTTGGCGAGGGCCTACGAGCAGTACTTC.

The chain employs TRBV29-1 and TRBJ2-2; D possibly corresponds to TRBD2 (6 bases). Germline assignment: CDR1 SQVTM and CDR2 ANQGSEA. The CDR3 is 13 amino acids. Trimming pared 6 bases from V and 3 bases from J, leaving 11 bases between. DNA for the CDR3: TGCAGCGTGATGGGACTGTACACCGGGGAGCTGTTTTTT. As protein: CSVMGLYTGELFF.

J is TRBJ2-7 and V is TRBV18; perhaps TRBD1 as D (6 bases). The germline V gene encodes CDR1 KGHSH and CDR2 LQKENI. V lost 2 bases, J lost 0 bases, and 8 bases lay in between. The CDR3 loop spans 14 amino acids. Here the CDR3 DNA reads TGTGCCAGCTCACCAAACAGGGACTCCTACGAGCAGTACTTC. It specifies CASSPNRDSYEQYF.

The chain joins TRBV4-1 to TRBJ2-1; D is undetermined. CDR3 length equals 17 residues. V lost 0 bases, J lost 0 bases, and 12 bases lay in between. CDR1 is MGHRA and CDR2 is YSYEKL in the germline V gene. CDR3 sequence: CASSQEWLSSSYNEQFF. The DNA for the CDR3 is TGCGCCAGCAGCCAAGAATGGCTCTCAAGCTCCTACAATGAGCAGTTCTTC.

This clone was seen a single time. The chain links TRBV7-9 to TRBJ1-4; D gene ambiguous. Germline values: CDR1 SEHNR, CDR2 FQNEAQ (reference sequence). The CDR3 totals 15 residues. With 5 bases removed from V and 4 bases from J, the gap between germline ends came to 14 bases. The CDR3 region is CASSQDGQYNEKLFF. In DNA, the CDR3 is TGTGCCAGCAGCCAAGACGGGCAGTATAATGAAAAACTGTTTTTT.

This sequence joins TRBV2 and TRBJ1-2; 8 bases agree with TRBD1. The CDR3 runs 14 residues. The V gene's germline CDR1 is SNHLY and CDR2 FYNNEI. Losses at the gene ends were 4 bases for V and 5 bases for J; bases not matched to a gene: 6. This CDR3 reads CASSAQGAMYGYTF. The CDR3 DNA is TGTGCCAGCAGTGCTCAGGGGGCGATGTATGGCTACACCTTC.

The table lists this clone with a few counts. The chain's CDR3 is CAWSVLTTDTGELFF. CDR3 nucleotide sequence: TGTGCCTGGAGTGTACTTACCACGGACACCGGGGAGCTGTTTTTT. The rearrangement joins TRBV30 to TRBJ2-2, with unresolved D. The CDR3 totals 15 residues. The germline V and J ends were trimmed by 0 bases and 3 bases, with 11 bases remaining between them. Germline assignment: CDR1 GTSNPN and CDR2 SVGIG (reference sequence).

The rearrangement uses TRBV6-1 and TRBJ1-2; D is unresolved. The CDR3 is 14 residues long. Germline CDR1 is MNHNS and CDR2 is SASEGT. Deletions cut 3 bases from V and 2 bases from J, with 10 bases between. The CDR3 nucleotides read TGTGCCAGCAGTGAGACGCAAAAAAACTATGGCTACACCTTC. This encodes CASSETQKNYGYTF.

The chain has TRBV5-1 and TRBJ2-7; 9 bases map to TRBD2. The V gene end was trimmed by 4 bases and the J gene end by 5 bases; junction bases not matched to a gene: 4. CDR1 is SGHRS, CDR2 YFSETQ, per germline. The CDR3 covers 13 residues. CDR3 coding DNA: TGCGCCAGCAGCGCCGGGACTAGCAACGAGCAGTACTTC. Amino acid sequence: CASSAGTSNEQYF.

This clone was observed a handful of times. V usage is TRBV2 and J usage is TRBJ2-7; D not certain. Germline V gene data show CDR1 as SNHLY and CDR2 as FYNNEI. The length of the CDR3 is 13 residues. The ends were cut back, 2 bases at V and 1 base at J, with 6 bases in the middle. The CDR3 reads CASSEPGSYEQYF. CDR3 sequence (DNA): TGTGCCAGCAGTGAACCCGGGTCCTACGAGCAGTACTTC.

By frequency in the sample, this clone is medium-sized. CDR3 residues: CASSSWGVSSYNSPLHF. The CDR3 DNA reads TGTGCCAGCAGCTCCTGGGGAGTAAGCTCCTATAATTCACCCCTCCACTTT. The chain recombines TRBV11-2 with TRBJ1-6, with no clear D. Deletions cut 4 bases from V and 0 bases from J, with 13 bases between. The CDR3 consists of 17 residues. CDR1 is SGHAT and CDR2 is FQNNGV in the germline V gene.

This clone was seen a handful of times. The rearrangement uses TRBV10-1 and TRBJ1-1; perhaps TRBD1 as D (6 bases). Deletions cut 2 bases from V and 6 bases from J, with 13 bases between. Germline-derived CDR1 and CDR2 are WNHNN and SYGVQD (reference sequence). This CDR3 region has 14 residues. CDR3 residues: CASSEKAWGPEAFF. The DNA for the CDR3 is TGCGCCAGCAGTGAGAAAGCTTGGGGGCCTGAAGCTTTCTTT.

This clone was found once. The chain uses TRBV5-1 and TRBJ1-1, with D possibly TRBD1 on 6 matching bases. The CDR3 has 15 residues. V dropped 3 bases and J dropped 0 bases, with 12 bases sitting between them. CDR1 and CDR2 (germline): SGHRS, YFSETQ. CDR3 bases: TGCGCCAGCAGCTACACAGGGACTATGAACACTGAAGCTTTCTTT. Translating gives CASSYTGTMNTEAFF.

By sample fraction, this clone is large. The rearrangement joins TRBV6-1 to TRBJ2-7; D uncertain. The germline CDR1 and CDR2 sequences are MNHNS and SASEGT. V lost 4 bases, J lost 0 bases, and 13 bases lay in between. This CDR3 comprises 15 residues. CDR3 sequence: CASSVDITASYEQYF. The CDR3, as DNA: TGTGCCAGCAGTGTTGACATCACAGCCTCCTACGAGCAGTACTTC.

The chain couples TRBV6-1 to TRBJ1-4, with D unclear. The CDR3 is 15 residues long. Germline lookup yields CDR1 MNHNS and CDR2 SASEGT. The V end lost 2 bases, the J end lost 2 bases, and 9 bases lay between the germline ends. CDR3 protein: CASSEMMGTNEKLFF. CDR3 nucleotides: TGTGCCAGCAGTGAAATGATGGGCACTAATGAAAAACTGTTTTTT.

This clone has just one count. The rearrangement links TRBV10-3 to TRBJ2-2, with 10 bases fitting TRBD2. Looked up from germline, CDR1 is ENHRY and CDR2 is SYGVKD. J was trimmed by 0 bases and V by 4 bases; bases with no gene match: 5. The CDR3 consists of 17 residues. CDR3 nucleotides: TGTGCCATCAGTGTGTCTAGCGGGGGCCCGAACACCGGGGAGCTGTTTTTT. This gives the protein CAISVSSGGPNTGELFF.